The clone carrying this T cell receptor beta chain was recorded once. The authors' processing: Amplification from reference gene primers served as the basis for estimated nucleated cell counts. Sequencing used immunoSEQ multiplex PCR; TCRdb keeps in-frame clones, though not all of them. From that table come the V and J calls and clone size; the DNA was used to work out D and trimming. The sample holds fewer than 85,000 clones; 70% to 90% are singletons and the top ten take approximately 4.5%. The ends were cut back, 1 base at V and 4 bases at J, with 10 bases in the middle. This CDR3 has 14 amino acids. CDR1 and CDR2 (germline): MGHRA, YSYEKL. This sample stems from a study of blood T cell repertoires in COVID-19. Study-level background: Whether acute or convalescent, the COVID-19 samples came from the United States, Italy and Spain. Sources were T cells, B-cell-depleted T cells, or PBMCs; the material itself was cDNA or gDNA.

Sequenced sample: peripheral blood. The chain employs TRBV4-1 and TRBJ2-5, with D perhaps matching TRBD2 (6 bases). The source is a middle-aged man with active COVID-19. The CDR3 DNA follows: TGCGCCAGCAGCCAAGCGGGGGTCGGAGAGACCCAGTACTTC. Amino acid sequence: CASSQAGVGETQYF.